Described below is a single TCR beta chain sequence and its context. This entry comes from a study of shared clonotypes between healthy human individuals. Study overall: Those who served as donors were a couple of women and three men between the ages of 18 and 49.

V dropped 6 bases and J dropped 7 bases, with 12 bases sitting between them. Germline CDR1 and CDR2: DFQATT and SNEGSKA (reference sequence). The CDR3 length is 11 residues. The repertoire was sequenced with immunoSEQ multiplex PCR; TCRdb's copy has only in-frame clones and lacks some. The profile shows approximately 700,000 clones, more than 70% of them singletons. The receptor was derived from a woman aged 25 to 39 in good health. This chain connects TRBV20-1 to TRBJ2-5; D remains unclear. Specimen: memory CD4+ T cells sorted from blood. Subset of the sample: CD45RA-negative fraction. For the CDR3, the DNA is TGCAGTGCCACTACCCGGCGGACCCAGTACTTC. Amino acids: CSATTRRTQYF.